Presented here are 16 T cell receptor beta chains from one specimen sequenced in a study of blood T cell repertoires in COVID-19. Measured with immunoSEQ multiplex PCR; TCRdb has only the in-frame clones, and not every one. The data contain approximately 300,000 clones, roughly 90% of them seen just once; the ten biggest clones take up approximately 17%. Specimen: PBMCs or T cells enriched from blood (not recorded which). The source of these receptors is a woman under 40 who had recovered from COVID-19.

The gene calls are TRBV12-3 or TRBV12-4 and TRBJ1-5, with TRBD1 identical over 7 bases. V shed 8 bases and J 11 bases; nucleotides not matched to a gene: 12. This CDR3 comprises 13 residues. CDR3 in amino acids: CASVRDRASAQHF. The CDR3 DNA sequence: TGTGCCAGCGTCCGGGACAGAGCGTCGGCCCAGCATTTT.

J is TRBJ2-2 and V is TRBV3-1 (or the pseudogene TRBV3-2), with a possible D match to TRBD1 (6 bases). Germline CDR1 LGHDT, CDR2 YNNKEL (reference sequence). This CDR3 comprises 14 residues. Trimming cost V 7 bases and J 5 bases, with 14 bases left between them. As DNA, the CDR3 is TGTGCCAGCACCCTACAGGGAGATACCGGGGAGCTGTTTTTT. Amino acids: CASTLQGDTGELFF.

The chain has TRBV19 and TRBJ1-5, with D hard to call. V dropped 7 bases and J dropped 7 bases, with 14 bases sitting between them. The CDR3 runs to 13 residues. Germline loops: CDR1 LNHDA, CDR2 SQIVND (reference sequence). CDR3 nucleotides: TGTGCCAGTACGGCGGGTATGAGGCAGCCCCAGCATTTT. Translating gives CASTAGMRQPQHF.

This chain uses TRBV28 with TRBJ1-2, with 7 bases matching TRBD1. J was trimmed by 3 bases and V by 6 bases; bases with no gene match: 4. The CDR3 is 13 amino acids. The V gene's germline CDR1 is MDHEN and CDR2 SYDVKM. This chain's CDR3 is CASRTGTDYGYTF. As DNA, the CDR3 is TGTGCCAGCAGGACAGGGACGGACTATGGCTACACCTTC.

This clone showed up just once. The V and J genes are TRBV28 and TRBJ1-3; 9 nucleotides line up with TRBD1. The V gene's germline CDR1 is MDHEN and CDR2 SYDVKM. The ends lost 7 bases at V and 0 bases at J; junction bases unmatched: 16. This CDR3 has 19 residues. CDR3 residues: CASTRGKRDRAFSGNTIYF. DNA for the CDR3: TGTGCCAGCACTCGCGGGAAACGGGACAGGGCTTTCTCTGGAAACACCATATATTTT.

This sequence joins TRBV2 and TRBJ1-2; 7 bases agree with TRBD1. Germline V gene lookup returns CDR1 SNHLY and CDR2 FYNNEI. V was clipped by 6 bases and J by 2 bases; unmatched bases: 3. CDR3 length: 13 residues. This chain's CDR3 is CASRRQGNYGYTF. CDR3 bases: TGTGCCAGCAGGAGACAGGGCAACTATGGCTACACCTTC.

The J gene is TRBJ1-1, the V gene TRBV10-3; perhaps TRBD1 as D (5 bases). With 3 bases removed from V and 2 bases from J, the gap between germline ends came to 10 bases. The CDR3 extends over 14 amino acids. CDR1 is ENHRY and CDR2 is SYGVKD in the germline V gene. CDR3 in amino acids: CAISDGHRNTEAFF. The CDR3 DNA reads TGTGCCATCAGTGACGGACACCGAAACACTGAAGCTTTCTTT.

This chain uses TRBV24-1 with TRBJ2-1, with 7 bases identical to TRBD1. V shed 4 bases and J 0 bases; nucleotides not matched to a gene: 5. CDR3 length: 16 residues. CDR1 and CDR2 from the germline V gene are KGHDR and SFDVKD. CDR3 bases: TGTGCCACCAGTGACCCCGACAGGGCCTCCTACAATGAGCAGTTCTTC. Translation gives CATSDPDRASYNEQFF.

The rearrangement links TRBV4-3 to TRBJ2-7; D unclear. CDR3 size: 13 residues. Per germline, CDR1 LGHNA and CDR2 YSLEER. V lost 0 bases to trimming and J lost 3 bases, with 6 bases between them. The CDR3 region has the DNA TGCGCCAGCAGCCAAGATCTTTTCTACGAGCAGTACTTC. As protein: CASSQDLFYEQYF.

In this sample, this clone turned up once. The chain couples TRBV6-5 to TRBJ2-1; a possible D gene is TRBD2 (7 bases). Deletions cut 4 bases from V and 8 bases from J, with 12 bases between. Germline V gene data show CDR1 as MNHEY and CDR2 as SVGAGI. CDR3 size: 13 residues. Here the CDR3 DNA reads TGTGCCAGCAGTTTCACAGGGAGGGATGAGCAGTTCTTC. Its protein is CASSFTGRDEQFF.

This clone was detected only a few times. The V call is TRBV6-5, the J call TRBJ2-2; D is perhaps TRBD1 (6 bases). The germline gives CDR1 MNHEY, CDR2 SVGAGI. This CDR3 comprises 14 residues. The V end was cut by 7 bases, the J end by 3 bases, with 12 bases between. CDR3 coding DNA: TGTGCCAGCAAAACAGGGTCCTACACCGGGGAGCTGTTTTTT. Translation: CASKTGSYTGELFF.

The chain links TRBV19 to TRBJ2-3, with a weak D call TRBD2 (6 bases). CDR3 length equals 17 residues. V was clipped by 0 bases and J by 6 bases, with 19 bases between them. Germline V gives CDR1 LNHDA, CDR2 SQIVND (reference sequence). The CDR3 bases are TGTGCCAGTAGTATAGAGCGGGGAGCTGTCCGACTCGATACGCAGTATTTT. This translates into CASSIERGAVRLDTQYF.

With respect to this clone: One junction end disagrees with the germline gene, perhaps due to a read error. The V gene is TRBV5-1, the J gene TRBJ2-4, with D uncertain. Germline-derived CDR1 and CDR2 are SGHRS and YFSETQ. CDR3 length: 13 residues. The CDR3 sequence: CASSLWRTEPLHF. CDR3 in DNA: TGCGCCAGCAGCTTGTGGAGAACCGAACCCTTACACTTC.

With respect to this clone: The junction differs from germline at one of its ends, possibly a read error. DNA of the CDR3: TGTGCTAGCAGCTCCGGACTAGCGGGAAGTAATGAGCAGTTCTTC. Protein: CASSSGLAGSNEQFF. The gene calls are TRBV7-7 and TRBJ2-1, with TRBD2 matching over 12 bases. The CDR3 consists of 15 residues. The germline gives CDR1 SSHAT, CDR2 FNYEAQ (reference sequence).

The chain recombines TRBV3-1 (or the pseudogene TRBV3-2) with TRBJ1-6, with a possible D match to TRBD1 (5 bases). The V end lost 3 bases, the J end lost 0 bases, and 18 bases lay between the germline ends. The germline V gene has CDR1 LGHDT and CDR2 YNNKEL (reference sequence). The CDR3 has 19 residues. The CDR3 nucleotides are TGTGCCAGCAGCCACGAGACAGCATGGGCCAGCTCCTATAATTCACCCCTCCACTTT. Its protein is CASSHETAWASSYNSPLHF.

This sequence joins TRBV27 and TRBJ1-6; D not certain. The CDR3 is 16 residues long. V was shortened by 3 bases and J by 0 bases, with 9 bases between the two germline ends. The germline gives CDR1 MNHEY, CDR2 SMNVEV (reference sequence). The CDR3 nucleotides read TGTGCCAGCAGTTTGCGGGCCAGCTCCTATAATTCACCCCTCCACTTT. It is translated as CASSLRASSYNSPLHF.